This paragraph reports one T cell receptor beta chain. This entry is derived from a study of CD8 T cells in Susac syndrome. It was negative isolation that provided the CD8+ and CD4+ T cells, whereas TEMRA cells were enriched by FACS. cDNA came from about 0.51 to 1 ug RNA primed by random hexamers. TCR beta CDR3 was amplified by immunoSEQ covering 54 Vbeta and 13 Jbeta. Using its own MiXCR run on the immunoSEQ multiplex PCR reads, TCRdb lists one record per CDR3 protein. The sample records around 150,000 distinct CDR3 sequences, roughly 94% being singletons. Unmatched junction bases numbered 19, after V lost 4 bases and J lost 7 bases. The CDR3 has 18 residues. The germline V gene encodes CDR1 MDHEN and CDR2 SYDVKM.

The TCR sequence derives from a human donor with multiple sclerosis. The sequenced sample consisted of CD4+ T cells from PBMCs. The gene calls are TRBV28 and TRBJ1-5, with 7 bases lining up with TRBD1. The CDR3 coding sequence is TGTGCCAGCAGTTCATACAGGGGAGGGTTTGGACATAACCAGCCCCAGCATTTT. Translation: CASSSYRGGFGHNQPQHF.